This T cell receptor beta chain was identified during a study of shared T cell receptors in the human thymus. Measured with immunoSEQ multiplex PCR; TCRdb has only the in-frame clones, and not every one. The table has a few hundred thousand clones, over 90% seen once. The germline gives CDR1 GTSNPN, CDR2 SVGIG (reference sequence). The CDR3 runs to 16 residues. Unmatched junction bases numbered 4, after V lost 3 bases and J lost 1 base. This sequence originates from a human donor. Sequencing was performed on thymocytes. The chain has TRBV30 and TRBJ2-3; 13 positions match TRBD2. CDR3 amino acids: CAWRLAGGLRTDTQYF. Written as DNA, the CDR3 is TGTGCCTGGAGACTAGCGGGAGGGCTTCGCACAGATACGCAGTATTTT.